What follows are 20 T cell receptor beta chains derived from one specimen sequenced in a study of blood T cell repertoires in COVID-19. Sequencing was performed with immunoSEQ multiplex PCR; in TCRdb, only in-frame clones are kept and a portion is missing. The sample has approximately 190,000 clones; more than 70% are singletons. The specimen was peripheral blood. These receptors all come from a man in his forties or fifties with active or convalescent COVID-19.

V gene TRBV28 combines with J gene TRBJ1-6, with 9 positions matching TRBD1. The CDR3 is 15 amino acids. Germline CDR1 is MDHEN and CDR2 is SYDVKM. Trimming cost V 6 bases and J 11 bases; bases outside gene matches: 11. The CDR3 sequence: CASRRTGEVIAPLHF. The DNA for the CDR3 is TGTGCCAGCAGACGGACAGGGGAAGTCATTGCACCCCTCCACTTT.

In this sample, this clone turned up once. The same CDR3 can be traced to other DNA sequences in this sample. This chain links TRBV19 with TRBJ2-5; D is perhaps TRBD1 (6 bases). Trimming shortened V by 4 bases and J by 1 base, and 7 bases separated the two germline ends. Germline CDR1 LNHDA, CDR2 SQIVND (reference sequence). This CDR3 is 13 amino acids long. The CDR3 loop is CASSRTAQETQYF. For the CDR3, the DNA is TGTGCCAGTAGTAGGACAGCCCAAGAGACCCAGTACTTC. The whole variable domain, filled in from reference TRBV19 and TRBJ2-5, reads DGGITQSPKYLFRKEGQNVTLSCEQNLNHDAMYWYRQDPGQGLRLIYYSQIVNDFQKGDIAEGYSVSREKKESFPLTVTSAQKNPTAFYLCASSRTAQETQYFGPGTRLLVL.

The gene calls are TRBV4-3 and TRBJ2-7; 9 nucleotides line up with TRBD1. The CDR3 spans 15 residues. Trimming cost V 3 bases and J 0 bases; bases outside gene matches: 3. Looked up from germline, CDR1 is LGHNA and CDR2 is YSLEER. In DNA form, the CDR3 reads TGCGCCAGCAGCCACCGACAGGGGGTCTCCTACGAGCAGTACTTC. Encoded protein: CASSHRQGVSYEQYF.

The chain is built from TRBV6-5 and TRBJ2-2, with 10 bases aligning to TRBD1. This CDR3 spans 14 amino acids. Germline CDR1 MNHEY, CDR2 SVGAGI. Unmatched junction bases numbered 4, after V lost 9 bases and J lost 3 bases. The CDR3 region has the DNA TGTGCCAGTAGGACAGGGGGTCACACCGGGGAGCTGTTTTTT. It specifies CASRTGGHTGELFF.

This clone was detected only once. This rearrangement joins TRBV27 to TRBJ1-2, with 7 bases matching TRBD1. V lost 3 bases to trimming and J lost 6 bases; unmatched junction nucleotides: 10. The CDR3 consists of 15 residues. Germline V lookup: CDR1 MNHEY, CDR2 SMNVEV (reference sequence). CDR3 DNA sequence: TGTGCCAGCAGTTTTAGTAGGCAGGGGGGTCATGGCTACACCTTC. Protein product: CASSFSRQGGHGYTF.

This chain connects TRBV6-2 or TRBV6-3 to TRBJ2-2, with a weak D call TRBD2 (6 bases). CDR3 length: 18 amino acids. Trimming cost V 3 bases and J 5 bases, with 22 bases left between them. The germline gives CDR1 MNHEY, CDR2 SVGEGT. CDR3 region: CASSYLPGLQMTTGELFF. The CDR3 DNA sequence: TGTGCCAGCAGTTATCTCCCCGGACTACAAATGACAACCGGGGAGCTGTTTTTT.

This clone was seen just once. CDR3 coding DNA: TGTGCCAGCAGCACCGGACTAGCGGCTCTCTACGAGCAGTACTTC. Amino acids: CASSTGLAALYEQYF. This chain links TRBV7-2 with TRBJ2-7, with 10 positions matching TRBD2. The CDR3 is 15 residues long. CDR1 is SGHTA, CDR2 FQGNSA, per germline. Germline trimming cut 5 bases from V and 3 bases from J; bases unmatched to any gene: 7.

V gene TRBV4-1 combines with J gene TRBJ1-2; a possible D gene is TRBD1 (5 bases). The V end was cut by 4 bases, the J end by 4 bases, with 16 bases between. Germline CDR1 and CDR2: MGHRA and YSYEKL. This CDR3 has 15 amino acids. The CDR3 is CASSLTVQGTYGYTF. The CDR3 coding sequence is TGCGCCAGCAGCCTCACCGTTCAGGGAACCTATGGCTACACCTTC.

This rearrangement joins TRBV18 to TRBJ1-1; 8 nucleotides match TRBD1. The V segment lost 2 bases and the J segment 4 bases; nucleotides outside the gene matches: 0. Germline assignment: CDR1 KGHSH and CDR2 LQKENI. The CDR3 is 13 residues long. The CDR3 nucleotides are TGTGCCAGCTCACCAACAGGGGGCACTGAAGCTTTCTTT. Protein product: CASSPTGGTEAFF.

This CDR3 reads CASAFSGSRGETQYF. As DNA, the CDR3 is TGTGCTAGTGCCTTTAGCGGGAGTCGAGGAGAGACCCAGTACTTC. The rearrangement joins TRBV12-5 to TRBJ2-5, with 9 bases aligning to TRBD2. The CDR3 is 15 amino acids. The V gene end was trimmed by 7 bases and the J gene end by 4 bases; junction bases not matched to a gene: 10. Germline V gene sequence: CDR1 LGHNT, CDR2 FRNRAP.

This chain links TRBV5-4 with TRBJ1-1, with 7 bases aligning to TRBD1. Losses at the gene ends were 1 base for V and 3 bases for J; bases not matched to a gene: 6. The CDR3 totals 15 residues. Per germline, CDR1 SGHNT and CDR2 YYREEE (reference sequence). The chain's CDR3 is CASSLMLDRHTEAFF. Here the CDR3 DNA reads TGTGCCAGCAGCTTGATGTTGGACAGGCACACTGAAGCTTTCTTT.

The V and J genes are TRBV5-1 and TRBJ1-1; TRBD1 matches 8 bases. The CDR3 totals 14 residues. CDR1 is SGHRS and CDR2 is YFSETQ in the germline V gene. V trimming: 2 bases; J trimming: 4 bases; junction bases outside the gene matches: 4. The CDR3 region is CASSFDRGSTEAFF. The CDR3 DNA is TGCGCCAGCAGCTTCGACAGGGGAAGCACTGAAGCTTTCTTT. Full variable domain (missing parts from reference TRBV5-1 and TRBJ1-1): KAGVTQTPRYLIKTRGQQVTLSCSPISGHRSVSWYQQTPGQGLQFLFEYFSETQRNKGNFPGRFSGRQFSNSRSEMNVSTLELGDSALYLCASSFDRGSTEAFFGQGTRLTVV.

V is TRBV4-1 and J is TRBJ2-1; 11 bases are shared with TRBD1. The germline V gene encodes CDR1 MGHRA and CDR2 YSYEKL. V gave up 4 bases and J gave up 8 bases; unmatched junction bases: 7. The CDR3 is 15 amino acids. CDR3 sequence reads: CASSLDRGLRDEQFF. For the CDR3, the DNA is TGCGCCAGCAGCCTGGACAGGGGGCTTCGGGATGAGCAGTTCTTC.

J is TRBJ1-2 and V is TRBV19; maybe TRBD1 (5 bases). CDR1 is LNHDA and CDR2 is SQIVND in the germline V gene (reference sequence). The CDR3 is made up of 10 amino acids. The CDR3 is CSPTGGGYTF. CDR3 DNA: TGTTCCCCAACGGGGGGTGGCTACACCTTC.

The V and J genes are TRBV30 and TRBJ1-6; a possible D gene is TRBD1 (6 bases). The CDR3 has 18 residues. Trimming cost V 0 bases and J 0 bases, with 15 bases left between them. Looked up from germline, CDR1 is GTSNPN and CDR2 is SVGIG (reference sequence). CDR3: CAWSVRAGASSYNSPLHF. Here the CDR3 DNA reads TGTGCCTGGAGTGTACGGGCAGGGGCCAGCTCCTATAATTCACCCCTCCACTTT.

This clone was found once. CDR3 loop: CASSSGQSSYNEQFF. The DNA of the CDR3 is TGTGCCAGCAGTTCGGGACAGAGCTCCTACAATGAGCAGTTCTTC. This sequence joins TRBV27 and TRBJ2-1; 7 bases line up with TRBD1. Germline trimming cut 4 bases from V and 0 bases from J; bases unmatched to any gene: 3. Looked up from germline, CDR1 is MNHEY and CDR2 is SMNVEV (reference sequence). The length of the CDR3 is 15 residues.

CDR3 amino acids: CASRQFDRGGTEAFF. The CDR3 DNA follows: TGTGCCAGCAGGCAGTTTGACAGGGGAGGCACTGAAGCTTTCTTT. The chain is built from TRBV6-5 and TRBJ1-1; 8 positions agree with TRBD1. Germline V gene sequence: CDR1 MNHEY, CDR2 SVGAGI. The V and J ends lost 6 bases and 4 bases, in that order; junction bases with no gene match: 10. CDR3 length: 15 amino acids.

The gene calls are TRBV19 and TRBJ1-5; 8 nucleotides match TRBD1. Germline trimming cut 5 bases from V and 4 bases from J; bases unmatched to any gene: 10. Germline CDR1 reads LNHDA; CDR2 reads SQIVND (reference sequence). The CDR3 consists of 16 residues. As DNA, the CDR3 is TGTGCCAGTAGTGCGCCGGGACAGGCTGGAAATCAGCCCCAGCATTTT. This sequence encodes CASSAPGQAGNQPQHF.

This clone occurred once. This rearrangement joins TRBV19 to TRBJ1-1; TRBD1 aligns across 9 bases. Germline values: CDR1 LNHDA, CDR2 SQIVND (reference sequence). CDR3 length: 14 amino acids. V lost 7 bases, J lost 1 base, and 4 bases stayed unmatched. CDR3 nucleotide sequence: TGTGCCAGTATTGGGACAGGGTGGAACACTGAAGCTTTCTTT. It codes for CASIGTGWNTEAFF.

The genes are TRBV9 and TRBJ1-2, with 7 bases aligning to TRBD1. This CDR3 spans 15 amino acids. J lost 4 bases, V lost 0 bases, and 6 bases had no gene match. Germline-derived CDR1 and CDR2 are SGDLS and YYNGEE. The CDR3 coding sequence is TGTGCCAGCAGCGTAGCGACAGGGATCGGCTATGGCTACACCTTC. Translating gives CASSVATGIGYGYTF.